In this sample, the clone carrying this TCR beta chain turned up a few times. Its antigen is currently unknown. It was genomic DNA that served as the template for profiling TCR beta VDJ and CDR3. From the reads, TCRdb called clonotypes with MiXCR, one entry per CDR3 protein. The sample carries roughly 500,000 distinct CDR3 sequences, more than 25% recorded once. This sample is drawn from a study of CD8+CD57+ T cells in acquired aplastic anemia. Study in general: Each DNA sample taken from sorted CD4+ and CD8+ cells came to about 3 ug on average. General study findings and limits: Common to patients and controls were 25 to 30 CD8+ CDR3 sequences.

Patients picked for sequencing had shown CD8+CD57+ cell expansion detected by flow cytometry. This clonotype originated in a human donor with aplastic anemia. Sequenced material: sorted CD4+, CD8+, or CD8+CD57+ T cells (not recorded which) from PBMCs.

This CDR3 is CSAREGRLRDTVQQYF. CDR3 nucleotide sequence: TGCAGTGCTAGAGAAGGCCGGTTGAGGGATACGGTGCAGCAGTACTTC. The chain combines TRBV20-1 with TRBJ2-7; D might be TRBD2 (5 bases). Germline V CDR1 and CDR2: DFQATT, SNEGSKA (reference sequence). The V gene lost 0 bases and the J gene lost 8 bases, with 23 bases spanning the gap. This CDR3 is built from 16 residues.